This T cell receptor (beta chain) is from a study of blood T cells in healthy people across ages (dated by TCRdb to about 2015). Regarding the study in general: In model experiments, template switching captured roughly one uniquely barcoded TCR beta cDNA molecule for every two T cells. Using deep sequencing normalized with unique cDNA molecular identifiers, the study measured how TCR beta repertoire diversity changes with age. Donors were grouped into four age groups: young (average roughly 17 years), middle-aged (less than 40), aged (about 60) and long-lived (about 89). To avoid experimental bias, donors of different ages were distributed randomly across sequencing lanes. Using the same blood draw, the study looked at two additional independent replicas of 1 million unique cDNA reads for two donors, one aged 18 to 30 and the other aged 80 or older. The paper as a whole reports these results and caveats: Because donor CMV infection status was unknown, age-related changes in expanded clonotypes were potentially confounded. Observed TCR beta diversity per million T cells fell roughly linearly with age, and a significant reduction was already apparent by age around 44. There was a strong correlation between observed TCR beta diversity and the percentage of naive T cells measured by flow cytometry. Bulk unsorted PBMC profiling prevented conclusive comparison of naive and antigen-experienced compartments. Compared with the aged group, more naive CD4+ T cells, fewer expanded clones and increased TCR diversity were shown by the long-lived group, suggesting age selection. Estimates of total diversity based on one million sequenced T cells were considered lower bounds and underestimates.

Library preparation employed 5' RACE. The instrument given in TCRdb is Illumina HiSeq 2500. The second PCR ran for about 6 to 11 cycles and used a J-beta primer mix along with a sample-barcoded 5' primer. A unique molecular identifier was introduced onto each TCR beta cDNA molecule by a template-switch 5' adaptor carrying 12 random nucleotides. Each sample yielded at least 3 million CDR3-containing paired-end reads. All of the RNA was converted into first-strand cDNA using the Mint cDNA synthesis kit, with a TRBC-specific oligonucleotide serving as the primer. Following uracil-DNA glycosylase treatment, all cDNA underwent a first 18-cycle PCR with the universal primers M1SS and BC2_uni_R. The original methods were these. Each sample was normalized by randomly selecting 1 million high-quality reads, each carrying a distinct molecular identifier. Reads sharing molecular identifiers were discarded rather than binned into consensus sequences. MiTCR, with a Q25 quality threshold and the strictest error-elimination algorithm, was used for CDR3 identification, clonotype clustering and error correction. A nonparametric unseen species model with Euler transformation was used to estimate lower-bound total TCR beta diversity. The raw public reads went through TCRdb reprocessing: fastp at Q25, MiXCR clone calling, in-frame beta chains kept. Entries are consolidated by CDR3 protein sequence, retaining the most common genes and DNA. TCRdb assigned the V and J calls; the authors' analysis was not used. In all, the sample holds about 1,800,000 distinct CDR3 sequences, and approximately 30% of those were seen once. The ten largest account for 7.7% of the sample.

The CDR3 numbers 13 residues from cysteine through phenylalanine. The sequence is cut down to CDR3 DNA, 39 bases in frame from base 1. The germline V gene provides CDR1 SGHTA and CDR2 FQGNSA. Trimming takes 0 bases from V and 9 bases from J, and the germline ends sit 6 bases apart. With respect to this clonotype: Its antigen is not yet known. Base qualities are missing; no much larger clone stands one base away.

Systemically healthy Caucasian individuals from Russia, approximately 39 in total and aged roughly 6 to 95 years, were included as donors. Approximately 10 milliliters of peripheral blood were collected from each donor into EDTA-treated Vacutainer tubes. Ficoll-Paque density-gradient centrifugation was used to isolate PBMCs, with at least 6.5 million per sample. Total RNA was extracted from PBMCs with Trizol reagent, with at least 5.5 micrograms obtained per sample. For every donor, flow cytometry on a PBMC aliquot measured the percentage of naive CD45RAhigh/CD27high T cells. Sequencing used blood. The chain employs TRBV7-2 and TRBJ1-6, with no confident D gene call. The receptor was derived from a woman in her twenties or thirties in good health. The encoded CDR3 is CASSLARISPLHF. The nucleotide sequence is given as TGTGCCAGCAGCTTAGCGAGAATTTCACCCCTCCACTTT. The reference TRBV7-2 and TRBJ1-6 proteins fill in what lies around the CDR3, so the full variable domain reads GAGVSQSPSNKVTEKGKDVELRCDPISGHTALYWYRQSLGQGLEFLIYFQGNSAPDKSGLPSDRFSAERTGGSVSTLTIQRTQQEDSAVYLCASSLARISPLHFGNGTRLTVT.